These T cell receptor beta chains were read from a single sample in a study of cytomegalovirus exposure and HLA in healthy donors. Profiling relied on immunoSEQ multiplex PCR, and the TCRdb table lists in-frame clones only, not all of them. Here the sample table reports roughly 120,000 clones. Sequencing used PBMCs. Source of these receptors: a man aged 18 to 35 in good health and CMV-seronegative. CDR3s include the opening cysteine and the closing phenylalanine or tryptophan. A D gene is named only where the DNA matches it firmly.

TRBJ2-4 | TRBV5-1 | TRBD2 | TGCGCCAGCAGTCCCGGGACTAGCGGAATAGCCAAAAACATTCAGTACTTC | CASSPGTSGIAKNIQYF
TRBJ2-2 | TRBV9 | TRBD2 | TGTGCCAGCAGCCCAGGGACTATTCCAGGGGAGCTGTTTTTT | CASSPGTIPGELFF
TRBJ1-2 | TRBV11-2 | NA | TGTGCCAGCAGGCAATTAGGGGACTACACCTTC | CASRQLGDYTF
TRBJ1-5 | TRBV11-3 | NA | TGTGCCCGGAGACAGGCCCCTAGCAATCAGCCCCAGCATTTT | CARRQAPSNQPQHF
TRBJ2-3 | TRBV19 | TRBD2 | TGTGCCAGTAGTCCGGCTAGCGGGGGTTATAGCACAGATACGCAGTATTTT | CASSPASGGYSTDTQYF
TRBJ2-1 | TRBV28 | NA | TGTGCCAGCAGGTACCTCAGGGGCGAGCAGTTCTTC | CASRYLRGEQFF
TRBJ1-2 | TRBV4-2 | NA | TGTGCCAGCAGCTCCCGCCGGGGGAGTTTCTATGGCTACACCTTC | CASSSRRGSFYGYTF
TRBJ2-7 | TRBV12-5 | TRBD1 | TGTGCTAGTGGTTCCGGACAGGGGGCGCCTTTTGAGCAGTACTTC | CASGSGQGAPFEQYF
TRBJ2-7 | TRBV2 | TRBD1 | TGTGCCAGCAGTACAGGACAGGGCTACGAGCAGTACTTC | CASSTGQGYEQYF
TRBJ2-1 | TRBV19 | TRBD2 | TGTGCCAGTAGTATCGGACTAGTTCAAAATGAGCAGTTCTTC | CASSIGLVQNEQFF
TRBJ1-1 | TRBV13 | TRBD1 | TGTGCCAGCAGCTTGAACAGGGGAAAGAACACTGAAGCTTTCTTT | CASSLNRGKNTEAFF
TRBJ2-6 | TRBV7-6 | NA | TGTGCCAGCAGCCCCTGGGCGTCCTCTGGGGCCAACGTCCTGACTTTC | CASSPWASSGANVLTF
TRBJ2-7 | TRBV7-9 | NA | TGTGCCAGCAGCAAGGCGGGACAGACCTACGAGCAGTACTTC | CASSKAGQTYEQYF
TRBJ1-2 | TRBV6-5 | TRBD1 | TGTGCCAGCAGCCTGGTGCGGACAGGGGAAGGCTACACCTTC | CASSLVRTGEGYTF
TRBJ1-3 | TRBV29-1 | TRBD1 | TGCAGCGTTGAAAGCCTGGGGACAGGGCGAGAAGGAAACACCATATATTTT | CSVESLGTGREGNTIYF
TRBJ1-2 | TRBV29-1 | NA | TGCAGCGTCGTCACTATTATCACAGGCGCCAACAATCCTAACTATGGCTACACCTTC | CSVVTIITGANNPNYGYTF
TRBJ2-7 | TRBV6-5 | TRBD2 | TGTGCCAGCAGTTACTCGGGAGGGTCGGGGAATTACGAGCAGTACTTC | CASSYSGGSGNYEQYF
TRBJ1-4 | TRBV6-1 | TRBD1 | TGTGCCAGCAGCTCGACAGGGGAAAATGAAAAACTGTTTTTT | CASSSTGENEKLFF
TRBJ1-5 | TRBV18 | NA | TGTGCCAGCTCACCAACAGGTTACGGCAATCAGCCCCAGCATTTT | CASSPTGYGNQPQHF
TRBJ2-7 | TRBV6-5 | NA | TGTGCCAGCAGTTACCTCCGGCTAGCCCACCACGAGCAGTACTTC | CASSYLRLAHHEQYF
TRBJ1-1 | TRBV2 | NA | TGTGCCAGCAGGCAGGGGATGAACACTGAAGCTTTCTTT | CASRQGMNTEAFF
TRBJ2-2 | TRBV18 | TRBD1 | TGTGCCAGCTCATCGGACAGGGGGTATGGCACCGGGGAGCTGTTTTTT | CASSSDRGYGTGELFF
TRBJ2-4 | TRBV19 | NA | TGTGCCACCTCAAGAGTCCTAGCCAAAAACATTCAGTACTTC | CATSRVLAKNIQYF
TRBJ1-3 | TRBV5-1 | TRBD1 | TGCGCCAGCAGCTTGATTCCAGGGGGCGCGTCTGGAAACACCATATATTTT | CASSLIPGGASGNTIYF
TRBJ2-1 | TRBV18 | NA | TGTGCCAGCTCATCCGTGTTCTATGAGCAGTTCTTC | CASSSVFYEQFF
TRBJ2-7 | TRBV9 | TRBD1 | TGTGCCAGCAGTGGACAGGCCTACGAGCAGTACTTC | CASSGQAYEQYF
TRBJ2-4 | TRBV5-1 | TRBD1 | TGCGCCAGCAGCTTTGGAGGACAGGGGACAGCCAAAAACATTCAGTACTTC | CASSFGGQGTAKNIQYF
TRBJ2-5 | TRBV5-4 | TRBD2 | TGTGCCAGCAGCTACGGACTAGCGGGGGCCCAAGAGACCCAGTACTTC | CASSYGLAGAQETQYF
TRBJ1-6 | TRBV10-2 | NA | TGCGCCAGCAGTTTAGGGGTTTCACCCCTCCACTTT | CASSLGVSPLHF
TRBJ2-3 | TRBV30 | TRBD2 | TGTGCCTGGAGTCTCCAAGCGGGAGCCTCAGATACGCAGTATTTT | CAWSLQAGASDTQYF
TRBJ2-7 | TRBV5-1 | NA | TGCGCCAGCAGCTTGGTAGGGGCGTCCCCCTACGAGCAGTACTTC | CASSLVGASPYEQYF
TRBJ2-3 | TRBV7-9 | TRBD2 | TGTGCCAGCAGCTCTATAGGGGACCGGGATAGCGGGAGAAAAGATACGCAGTATTTT | CASSSIGDRDSGRKDTQYF
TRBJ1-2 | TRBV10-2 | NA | TGCGCCAGCAGTGAGTACTCCCGCTATGGCTACACCTTC | CASSEYSRYGYTF
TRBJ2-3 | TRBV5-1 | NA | TGCGCCAGCAGCTTTTTGCAGGGCACAGATACGCAGTATTTT | CASSFLQGTDTQYF
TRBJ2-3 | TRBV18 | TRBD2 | TGTGCCAGCTCACCACGACTTGCTAGCGGTACCAGCACAGATACGCAGTATTTT | CASSPRLASGTSTDTQYF
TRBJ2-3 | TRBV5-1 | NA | TGCGCCAGCAGCTTGGGGACAGACCTCACAGATACGCAGTATTTT | CASSLGTDLTDTQYF
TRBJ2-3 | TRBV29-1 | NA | TGCAGCGTTGGGCTCGGAGTAGATACGCAGTATTTT | CSVGLGVDTQYF
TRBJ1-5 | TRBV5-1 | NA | TGCGCCAGCAGCTTGGCCCCTAGCCAGCCCCAGCATTTT | CASSLAPSQPQHF
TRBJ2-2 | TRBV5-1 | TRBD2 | TGCGCCAGCAGCTTCCTAGCGGGGGGGGCGAACACCGGGGAGCTGTTTTTT | CASSFLAGGANTGELFF
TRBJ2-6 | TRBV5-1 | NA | TGCGCCAGCAGCTTGGAGCCAGGGGCGAACTCTGGGGCCAACGTCCTGACTTTC | CASSLEPGANSGANVLTF
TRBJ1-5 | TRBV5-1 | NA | TGCGCCAGCAGCCAAGGTGGAGGGGACAATCAGCCCCAGCATTTT | CASSQGGGDNQPQHF